Following are 23 T cell receptor beta chains from one sample sequenced in a study of PD-1 blockade in classical Hodgkin lymphoma. Time point: cycle 4 day 1 (C4D1), after around six weeks of nivolumab. All the patients suffered relapse after autologous stem cell transplantation, and brentuximab vedotin exposure differed. Negative selection with magnets was how CD8+ T cells were isolated from the thawed PBMCs. Some clones are missing from TCRdb's copy, which holds only in-frame ones; the method was immunoSEQ multiplex PCR. The data show some 9,500 clones, around 70% seen once. This material consisted of CD8+ T cells from blood, taken before the fourth cycle of nivolumab. These receptors all come from a human donor with classical Hodgkin lymphoma.

The V gene is TRBV27, the J gene TRBJ2-1; D remains ambiguous. This CDR3 is 12 amino acids long. V was pared by 6 bases and J by 6 bases, with 9 bases between. Germline CDR1 MNHEY, CDR2 SMNVEV (reference sequence). Here the CDR3 reads CASSSDSNEQFF. The CDR3 region has the DNA TGTGCCAGCAGCTCCGACTCCAATGAGCAGTTCTTC.

V and J are TRBV5-1 and TRBJ2-7; 8 nucleotides line up with TRBD2. V lost 1 base and J lost 2; bases outside the gene matches: 8. The CDR3 runs to 16 residues. Germline V lookup: CDR1 SGHRS, CDR2 YFSETQ. The CDR3 region is CASSLSLIAGPYEQYF. CDR3 DNA: TGCGCCAGCAGCTTGTCCCTAATAGCGGGGCCCTACGAGCAGTACTTC.

This chain connects TRBV15 to TRBJ1-5; a weak D match, TRBD1 (5 bases). V lost 4 bases and J 7 bases, leaving 17 bases between the germline ends. Looked up from germline, CDR1 is LNHNV and CDR2 is YYDKDF (reference sequence). The CDR3 has 15 residues. The CDR3 loop is CATSILLGTGQPQHF. Written as DNA, the CDR3 is TGTGCCACCAGCATCCTCTTGGGGACTGGCCAGCCCCAGCATTTT.

This clone was detected a few times. The rearrangement uses TRBV6-1 and TRBJ1-2; weak D call: TRBD1 (5 bases). CDR3 length equals 15 residues. Germline V lookup: CDR1 MNHNS, CDR2 SASEGT. V lost 2 bases, J lost 4 bases, and 14 bases lay in between. This CDR3 reads CASSEQGFFLYGYTF. CDR3 in DNA: TGTGCCAGCAGTGAACAGGGTTTCTTCCTCTATGGCTACACCTTC.

The V call is TRBV7-2, the J call TRBJ1-2; unclear D gene. The CDR3 totals 12 residues. V gave up 1 base and J gave up 8 bases, with 8 bases separating them. Per the germline V gene, CDR1 is SGHTA and CDR2 is FQGNSA. This CDR3 is CASSLGTGGYTF. The CDR3 DNA follows: TGTGCCAGCAGCTTAGGGACGGGGGGCTACACCTTC.

The chain employs TRBV9 and TRBJ2-7; weak D call: TRBD1 (6 bases). The CDR3 is 16 amino acids. In germline, CDR1 is SGDLS, CDR2 YYNGEE. The V end was cut by 0 bases, the J end by 3 bases, with 16 bases between. CDR3: CASSVAEGDLLYEQYF. CDR3 coding DNA: TGTGCCAGCAGCGTAGCCGAGGGGGACCTTCTCTACGAGCAGTACTTC.

V is TRBV2 and J is TRBJ2-7; 8 bases are shared with TRBD1. The CDR3 covers 14 residues. V shed 2 bases and J 2 bases; nucleotides not matched to a gene: 2. Per the germline V gene, CDR1 is SNHLY and CDR2 is FYNNEI. The CDR3 DNA reads as TGTGCCAGCAGTGAAAGGACAGGGACCTACGAGCAGTACTTC. Its translation: CASSERTGTYEQYF.

This clone was detected only once. The chain employs TRBV4-3 and TRBJ1-2; no clear D gene. This CDR3 comprises 14 residues. The germline V and J ends were trimmed by 3 bases and 4 bases, with 12 bases remaining between them. The germline V gene encodes CDR1 LGHNA and CDR2 YSLEER. CDR3 loop: CASSQSGELYGYTF. In DNA form, the CDR3 reads TGCGCCAGCAGCCAGTCCGGGGAACTCTATGGCTACACCTTC.

A few counts support this clone. The V and J genes are TRBV4-3 and TRBJ2-1, with D perhaps being TRBD1 or TRBD2 (5 bases each). CDR3 length: 17 amino acids. Per the germline V gene, CDR1 is LGHNA and CDR2 is YSLEER. Trimming removed 0 bases at V and 5 bases at J, with 17 bases between. The DNA for the CDR3 is TGCGCCAGCAGCCAAGACGACGGGGCTTACTCGGACAATGAGCAGTTCTTC. Protein: CASSQDDGAYSDNEQFF.

CDR3 residues: CASSLKRGEKQFF. CDR3 in DNA: TGTGCCAGCAGCTTAAAGAGGGGGGAGAAGCAGTTCTTC. The chain is built from TRBV13 and TRBJ2-1; D is tentatively TRBD1 or TRBD2 (6 bases each). This CDR3 has 13 residues. Germline CDR1 reads PRHDT; CDR2 reads FYEKMQ (reference sequence). The germline V and J ends were trimmed by 2 bases and 11 bases, with 13 bases remaining between them.

The V and J genes are TRBV6-5 and TRBJ1-2; D not certain. V was shortened by 2 bases and J by 4 bases, with 11 bases between the two germline ends. Germline CDR1 reads MNHEY; CDR2 reads SVGAGI. The CDR3 consists of 14 residues. As DNA, the CDR3 is TGTGCCAGCAGTTACGGGCTGGGGAGCTATGGCTACACCTTC. Amino acids: CASSYGLGSYGYTF.

CDR3 coding DNA: TGTGCCAGTGATATGGGGACTAGCAGCTACAATGAGCAGTTCTTC. It is translated as CASDMGTSSYNEQFF. V and J are TRBV19 and TRBJ2-1; 9 bases map to TRBD2. The CDR3 loop spans 15 amino acids. Trimming at V came to 8 bases and at J to 3 bases, leaving 8 bases not matched to a gene. Germline CDR1 LNHDA, CDR2 SQIVND (reference sequence).

Only a few counts were recorded for this clone. The chain uses TRBV9 and TRBJ1-2; possible D gene TRBD1, 5 bases. V lost 6 bases and J 6 bases, leaving 15 bases between the germline ends. The CDR3 loop spans 13 amino acids. Germline values: CDR1 SGDLS, CDR2 YYNGEE. This chain's CDR3 is CASTGGGEHGYTF. CDR3 DNA sequence: TGTGCCAGCACCGGGGGAGGGGAACATGGCTACACCTTC.

Only a few counts were recorded for this clone. The rearrangement joins TRBV5-4 to TRBJ1-1; D unresolved. CDR1 and CDR2 from the germline V gene are SGHNT and YYREEE (reference sequence). The V and J ends lost 4 bases and 6 bases respectively, with 16 bases between them. There are 14 residues in the CDR3. The CDR3 DNA follows: TGTGCCAGCAGCACCCTCAAGGTTAGGGCTGAAGCTTTCTTT. Encoded protein: CASSTLKVRAEAFF.

The V gene is TRBV4-1, the J gene TRBJ2-7, with 14 bases lining up with TRBD2. CDR1 and CDR2 (germline): MGHRA, YSYEKL. This CDR3 contains 18 residues. J was trimmed by 4 bases and V by 3 bases; bases with no gene match: 11. The DNA of the CDR3 is TGCGCCAGCAGCCATGATGGGGGACTAGCGGGAGCGAGGTACGAGCAGTACTTC. Its translation: CASSHDGGLAGARYEQYF.

The chain has TRBV4-3 and TRBJ2-3, with TRBD1 matching 8 bases. Unmatched junction bases numbered 4, after V lost 4 bases and J lost 1 base. The CDR3 has 15 residues. The germline gives CDR1 LGHNA, CDR2 YSLEER. The CDR3 here is CASSPGGRGTDTQYF. CDR3 bases: TGCGCCAGCAGCCCAGGGGGCAGGGGCACAGATACGCAGTATTTT.

This clone was counted a single time. The chain links TRBV19 to TRBJ2-7; 9 bases are a match to TRBD2. Germline V CDR1 and CDR2: LNHDA, SQIVND (reference sequence). The CDR3 contains 14 residues. J was trimmed by 3 bases and V by 2 bases; bases with no gene match: 2. This chain's CDR3 is CASSITSGHYEQYF. The CDR3 coding sequence is TGTGCCAGTAGTATAACTAGCGGGCACTACGAGCAGTACTTC.

The chain joins TRBV7-3 to TRBJ2-2; 13 nucleotides line up with TRBD2. Trimming cost V 2 bases and J 4 bases; bases outside gene matches: 7. Germline CDR1 SGHTA, CDR2 FQGTGA. The CDR3 is 18 amino acids. The DNA for the CDR3 is TGTGCCAGCAGCTTACCCGGACTAGCGGGAGAGGGCACCGGGGAGCTGTTTTTT. This encodes CASSLPGLAGEGTGELFF.

The genes are TRBV10-3 and TRBJ2-2; TRBD1 aligns across 7 bases. The CDR3 is 13 amino acids. From germline, CDR1 is ENHRY and CDR2 SYGVKD. The J segment lost 6 bases and the V segment lost 11 bases, leaving 9 bases of the junction unmatched. The CDR3 protein is CALSMTGSGELFF. CDR3 DNA sequence: TGTGCCCTGTCAATGACAGGGTCCGGGGAGCTGTTTTTT.

The chain links TRBV4-3 to TRBJ2-7, with 7 bases that match TRBD1. Losses at the gene ends were 4 bases for V and 4 bases for J; bases not matched to a gene: 7. The CDR3 loop spans 14 amino acids. CDR1 and CDR2 from the germline V gene are LGHNA and YSLEER. The chain's CDR3 is CASSPGLTGYEQYF. The CDR3 DNA follows: TGCGCCAGCAGCCCGGGGCTGACAGGGTACGAGCAGTACTTC.

The gene calls are TRBV27 and TRBJ1-2; no firm D call. The CDR3 is 15 residues long. Deletions cut 2 bases from V and 4 bases from J, with 14 bases between. Germline V gene sequence: CDR1 MNHEY, CDR2 SMNVEV (reference sequence). The CDR3 region has the DNA TGTGCCAGCAGTTTAAGCGTAGGCCTACCCTATGGCTACACCTTC. This gives the protein CASSLSVGLPYGYTF.

This clone occurred a few times. This chain links TRBV19 with TRBJ2-7; D is undetermined. CDR1 LNHDA and CDR2 SQIVND come from the germline V gene (reference sequence). The CDR3 is 11 residues long. With 5 bases removed from V and 3 bases from J, the gap between germline ends came to 5 bases. The DNA for the CDR3 is TGTGCCAGTAGTTGGGGCTACGAGCAGTACTTC. Residues: CASSWGYEQYF.

The chain has TRBV19 and TRBJ1-1; 7 nucleotides align to TRBD1. The CDR3 is made up of 13 amino acids. The germline gives CDR1 LNHDA, CDR2 SQIVND (reference sequence). Germline trimming cut 5 bases from V and 5 bases from J; bases unmatched to any gene: 5. CDR3 in DNA: TGTGCCAGTAGTTGGGGACAGAAGACTGAAGCTTTCTTT. Translated, it gives CASSWGQKTEAFF.